The 30 T cell receptor beta chains in this list originate from one sample, sequenced in a study of beta chain features in type 1 diabetes. Expressed TCRB transcripts were sequenced, since all the RNA that had been isolated was reverse transcribed. This table comes from immunoSEQ multiplex PCR, and its TCRdb copy is limited to in-frame clones, with some not included. The sample yields more than 60,000 clones, about 60% seen once. Specimen: Tregs from blood. Every receptor here comes from a woman aged 18-30 years in good health.

The genes are TRBV18 and TRBJ2-7, with TRBD2 matching over 9 bases. This CDR3 is 14 amino acids long. CDR1 and CDR2 (germline): KGHSH, LQKENI. J gave up 0 bases and V 3 bases, and 0 bases lay outside the gene matches. This CDR3 is CASSPSGSSYEQYF. CDR3 DNA: TGTGCCAGCTCACCTAGCGGGAGCTCCTACGAGCAGTACTTC.

The chain carries TRBV19 and TRBJ2-7; D unresolved. Trimming stripped 4 bases from V and 7 bases from J, with 20 bases between. CDR1 LNHDA and CDR2 SQIVND come from the germline V gene (reference sequence). This CDR3 has 15 amino acids. The CDR3 nucleotides read TGTGCCAGTAGTAGTTTACCAGCGTCGACGGTTGAGCAGTACTTC. It codes for CASSSLPASTVEQYF.

The genes are TRBV5-5 and TRBJ2-1, with 8 bases that match TRBD2. Per the germline V gene, CDR1 is SGHKS and CDR2 is YYEKEE (reference sequence). V lost 0 bases to trimming and J lost 2 bases; unmatched junction nucleotides: 7. The CDR3 consists of 17 residues. For the CDR3, the DNA is TGTGCCAGCAGCTTGGGGACGGCGGGGGGAGCCTACAATGAGCAGTTCTTC. It codes for CASSLGTAGGAYNEQFF.

The chain uses TRBV18 and TRBJ2-5; 12 nucleotides line up with TRBD1. Judging by the DNA end, TRBJ2-7 fits better; the J call may be wrong. Looked up from germline, CDR1 is KGHSH and CDR2 is LQKENI. There are 14 residues in the CDR3. CDR3 nucleotides: TGTGCCAGCTCACCAGGGACAGGGGGCGCCGAGCAGTACTTC. This sequence encodes CASSPGTGGAEQYF.

The gene calls are TRBV6-1 and TRBJ1-3; TRBD1 is a possible D gene (6 bases). The germline gives CDR1 MNHNS, CDR2 SASEGT. The length of the CDR3 is 15 residues. The V and J ends lost 4 bases and 4 bases respectively, with 14 bases between them. This chain's CDR3 is CASSAVRGTGNTIYF. The CDR3 coding sequence is TGTGCCAGCAGTGCCGTCAGGGGTACGGGAAACACCATATATTTT.

This clone was seen a few times. J is TRBJ1-2 and V is TRBV6-5; D might be TRBD1 (6 bases). The germline V gene has CDR1 MNHEY and CDR2 SVGAGI. CDR3 length equals 14 residues. Trimming stripped 0 bases from V and 7 bases from J, with 12 bases between. Here the CDR3 DNA reads TGTGCCAGCAGTTACTCTTACAGGGCGGCTGGCTACACCTTC. It encodes CASSYSYRAAGYTF.

The chain recombines TRBV6-5 with TRBJ2-7; 10 bases are a match to TRBD1. The CDR3 has 15 residues. V lost 5 bases to trimming and J lost 5 bases; unmatched junction nucleotides: 9. Germline V gene data show CDR1 as MNHEY and CDR2 as SVGAGI. Here the CDR3 DNA reads TGTGCCAGCAGTCCTTGGACAGGGGGTGTCCACGAGCAGTACTTC. Its protein is CASSPWTGGVHEQYF.

The chain links TRBV6-1 to TRBJ1-4, with TRBD1 matching 8 bases. CDR3 length: 15 residues. V dropped 4 bases and J dropped 4; count of bases not matched to a gene: 5. Germline V gene data show CDR1 as MNHNS and CDR2 as SASEGT. CDR3 sequence (DNA): TGTGCCAGCAGTGCGAGGGACAGGATTAATGAAAAACTGTTTTTT. Translation gives CASSARDRINEKLFF.

The J gene is TRBJ2-5, the V gene TRBV2, with D maybe TRBD2 (6 bases). The last part of the DNA fits TRBJ2-7 better; the J call may be wrong. There are 13 residues in the CDR3. Germline CDR1 and CDR2: SNHLY and FYNNEI. The DNA of the CDR3 is TGTGCCAGCATGGCGGGACTCTTATACGAGCAGTACTTC. Protein sequence: CASMAGLLYEQYF.

This clone occurred a few times. The chain combines TRBV19 with TRBJ2-1, with 7 bases matching TRBD2. The CDR3 covers 16 residues. V was clipped by 6 bases and J by 0 bases; unmatched bases: 8. Germline-derived CDR1 and CDR2 are LNHDA and SQIVND (reference sequence). This CDR3 is CASRPQGEGSYNEQFF. The CDR3 DNA reads as TGTGCCAGTAGGCCTCAAGGGGAGGGCTCCTACAATGAGCAGTTCTTC.

J is TRBJ2-2 and V is TRBV2; 8 positions agree with TRBD2. V trimming: 1 base; J trimming: 0 bases; junction bases outside the gene matches: 7. This CDR3 has 18 amino acids. Germline V lookup: CDR1 SNHLY, CDR2 FYNNEI. Written as DNA, the CDR3 is TGTGCCAGCAGTGAAGGGCTAGCGGGCTCACCGAACACCGGGGAGCTGTTTTTT. The encoded protein is CASSEGLAGSPNTGELFF. Full variable domain (rest looked up from reference TRBV2 and TRBJ2-2): EPEVTQTPSHQVTQMGQEVILRCVPISNHLYFYWYRQILGQKVEFLVSFYNNEISEKSEIFDDQFSVERPDGSNFTLKIRSTKLEDSAMYFCASSEGLAGSPNTGELFFGEGSRLTVL.

The chain combines TRBV10-3 with TRBJ2-1; perhaps TRBD2 as D (6 bases). Germline V CDR1 and CDR2: ENHRY, SYGVKD. V dropped 7 bases and J dropped 0 bases, with 7 bases sitting between them. This CDR3 spans 13 amino acids. The CDR3, as DNA: TGTGCCATCATGGGGGGCTCCTACAATGAGCAGTTCTTC. Amino acids: CAIMGGSYNEQFF.

This chain uses TRBV5-1 with TRBJ2-7, with unresolved D. The V end lost 0 bases, the J end lost 4 bases, and 8 bases lay between the germline ends. In germline, CDR1 is SGHRS, CDR2 YFSETQ. This CDR3 spans 13 amino acids. The CDR3 is CASSLGLFYEQYF. The CDR3 DNA sequence: TGCGCCAGCAGCTTGGGTCTATTTTACGAGCAGTACTTC.

The chain uses TRBV5-1 and TRBJ1-4, with TRBD1 matching 7 bases. The CDR3 totals 14 residues. V was clipped by 4 bases and J by 7 bases; unmatched bases: 7. In germline, CDR1 is SGHRS, CDR2 YFSETQ. The CDR3 is CASSGDSEFEKLFF. CDR3 nucleotides: TGCGCCAGCAGCGGGGACAGTGAGTTTGAAAAACTGTTTTTT.

This chain links TRBV10-3 with TRBJ2-3; D is perhaps TRBD2 (5 bases). Germline CDR1 and CDR2: ENHRY and SYGVKD. V lost 10 bases and J lost 4, with 18 bases in between. The CDR3 runs 14 residues. This CDR3 is CATGIATLPDTQYF. CDR3 nucleotides: TGTGCCACCGGGATAGCGACGCTCCCAGATACGCAGTATTTT.

Regarding this clone: At one end, the junction sequence differs from germline, possibly due to a read error. V usage is TRBV28 and J usage is TRBJ2-6, with 8 nucleotides matching TRBD1. Germline lookup yields CDR1 MDHEN and CDR2 SYDVKM. There are 18 residues in the CDR3. CDR3 sequence reads: CAAGAGGLRYSEANVLTF. DNA for the CDR3: TGTGCCGCCGGGGCAGGGGGCCTCCGTTACTCTGAGGCCAACGTCCTGACTTTC.

This clone appeared a few times. The genes are TRBV29-1 and TRBJ1-4; D unclear. V was shortened by 7 bases and J by 8 bases, with 17 bases between the two germline ends. Germline V CDR1 and CDR2: SQVTM, ANQGSEA. The CDR3 consists of 13 residues. In nucleotides, the CDR3 is TGCAGCGCCCTGGACGGGAGCATGGAAAAACTGTTTTTT. Translating it yields CSALDGSMEKLFF.

This clone was recorded a few times. This chain connects TRBV29-1 to TRBJ1-5, with 8 bases lining up with TRBD1. This CDR3 region has 18 residues. With 4 bases clipped from V and 8 bases from J, the junction kept 22 bases outside the gene matches. The germline gives CDR1 SQVTM, CDR2 ANQGSEA. Here the CDR3 reads CSVVSCPGQEHRVKPQHF. The CDR3 region has the DNA TGCAGCGTTGTATCTTGTCCGGGACAGGAACACCGAGTGAAGCCCCAGCATTTT.

The J gene is TRBJ1-4, the V gene TRBV4-1, with D unresolved. The V gene's germline CDR1 is MGHRA and CDR2 YSYEKL. The CDR3 is 16 amino acids. Trimming left V 0 bases short and J 4 bases short, with 12 bases between. In DNA form, the CDR3 reads TGCGCCAGCAGCCAAGACCCCACTCGGTATAATGAAAAACTGTTTTTT. It is translated as CASSQDPTRYNEKLFF.

This clone was seen a handful of times. CDR3 residues: CASSELGGTFQDEQFF. In DNA form, the CDR3 reads TGTGCCAGCAGTGAATTGGGAGGGACGTTTCAGGATGAGCAGTTCTTC. The chain couples TRBV2 to TRBJ2-1; 7 nucleotides match TRBD2. CDR1 and CDR2 (germline): SNHLY, FYNNEI. The V and J ends lost 2 bases and 8 bases, in that order; junction bases with no gene match: 12. The CDR3 covers 16 residues.

This clone was picked up one time. The chain is built from TRBV6-1 and TRBJ2-1; 12 bases fit TRBD2. CDR3 length: 16 residues. V was clipped by 4 bases and J by 5 bases; unmatched bases: 6. In germline, CDR1 is MNHNS, CDR2 SASEGT. CDR3 DNA sequence: TGTGCCAGCAGTGCCAGACTAGCGGGGGATAACAATGAGCAGTTCTTC. Translating gives CASSARLAGDNNEQFF.

The chain joins TRBV5-1 to TRBJ2-1; no firm D call. Trimming took 1 base from V and 7 from J, leaving 6 bases between them. Germline assignment: CDR1 SGHRS and CDR2 YFSETQ. CDR3 size: 12 residues. The DNA of the CDR3 is TGCGCCAGCAGCTTGTCAGGTAATGAGCAGTTCTTC. Translated: CASSLSGNEQFF.

This chain connects TRBV18 to TRBJ1-2, with unresolved D. V lost 1 base and J 9 bases, leaving 24 bases between the germline ends. This CDR3 contains 17 residues. The V gene's germline CDR1 is KGHSH and CDR2 LQKENI. The CDR3 sequence: CASSPRAELRDTGSYTF. CDR3 sequence (DNA): TGTGCCAGCTCACCACGGGCCGAGCTGAGGGATACTGGGAGCTACACCTTC.

About this clone itself: Lacking the conserved final phenylalanine or tryptophan, this CDR3 likely reflects a read error. No DNA is shown, since the ends of the CDR3 on it are uncertain; the CDR3 is the one TCRdb lists. This chain uses TRBV7-9 with TRBJ2-3; TRBD2 reflects the table's D call only, with no check against the DNA. The CDR3 spans 14 amino acids, including both terminal residues. Germline CDR1 is SEHNR and CDR2 is FQNEAQ (reference sequence). The CDR3 reads CASSLRAPNTQYFG.

This sequence joins TRBV12-5 and TRBJ2-7; possibly TRBD1 for D (5 bases). The CDR3 is 13 amino acids. The V and J ends lost 5 bases and 7 bases respectively, with 15 bases between them. CDR1 is LGHNT and CDR2 is FRNRAP in the germline V gene. This CDR3 reads CASGQPQGKEQYF. CDR3 sequence (DNA): TGTGCTAGTGGTCAACCCCAGGGAAAAGAGCAGTACTTC.

This chain uses TRBV7-2 with TRBJ1-1; D not resolved. V lost 5 bases and J 1 base, leaving 8 bases between the germline ends. The CDR3 consists of 13 residues. Germline-derived CDR1 and CDR2 are SGHTA and FQGNSA. For the CDR3, the DNA is TGTGCCAGCAGCCCCCCGGGGAACACTGAAGCTTTCTTT. It is translated as CASSPPGNTEAFF.

This clone has more than one count but fewer than ten. The chain recombines TRBV6-1 with TRBJ1-3; TRBD1 aligns across 8 bases. The CDR3 totals 14 residues. V was pared by 6 bases and J by 3 bases, with 4 bases of the junction left unmatched. Per germline, CDR1 MNHNS and CDR2 SASEGT. CDR3: CASRAGTGGNTIYF. The CDR3 DNA reads TGTGCCAGCAGAGCCGGGACAGGTGGAAACACCATATATTTT.

The chain has TRBV19 and TRBJ2-7; a possible D gene is TRBD2 (5 bases). The V end lost 6 bases, the J end lost 2 bases, and 11 bases lay between the germline ends. Germline CDR1 LNHDA, CDR2 SQIVND (reference sequence). The CDR3 runs 13 residues. The CDR3 protein is CASRSRVTYEQYF. In DNA, the CDR3 is TGTGCCAGTAGATCGAGGGTCACCTACGAGCAGTACTTC.

V and J are TRBV7-2 and TRBJ2-5, with 9 bases aligning to TRBD1. This CDR3 has 14 residues. The J segment lost 4 bases and the V segment lost 3 bases, leaving 3 bases of the junction unmatched. Looked up from germline, CDR1 is SGHTA and CDR2 is FQGNSA. CDR3 region: CASSFGQGRETQYF. In nucleotides, the CDR3 is TGTGCCAGCAGCTTCGGACAGGGGAGAGAGACCCAGTACTTC.

The gene calls are TRBV5-1 and TRBJ2-3, with TRBD2 matching over 8 bases. The CDR3 has 16 residues. With V trimmed by 4 bases and J by 5 bases, 12 bases remained unmatched. CDR1 and CDR2 from the germline V gene are SGHRS and YFSETQ. The CDR3: CASSGGTSFVVDTQYF. The CDR3 nucleotides are TGCGCCAGCAGCGGGGGGACTAGTTTCGTTGTAGATACGCAGTATTTT.